The clone carrying this T cell receptor beta chain was counted at least ten times. The length of the CDR3 is 15 residues. Looked up from germline, CDR1 is SGHDT and CDR2 is YYEEEE. The germline V and J ends were trimmed by 3 bases and 5 bases, with 14 bases remaining between them. The sample is drawn from a study of T-cell reconstitution after alpha-beta-depleted transplantation in children. Unique molecular identifiers were incorporated when the TCRbeta library was constructed. TCRdb reprocessed the PCR reads via MiXCR and lists one record per CDR3 protein. The sample lists 200,000 to 300,000 distinct CDR3 sequences, around 13% occurring once.

This sequence originates from a human donor who donated a stem cell graft to a child with acute lymphoblastic leukemia. Source: PBMCs from the stem cell graft donor, taken from the stem cell graft. V and J are TRBV5-6 and TRBJ1-4; D ambiguous. CDR3: CASSSAWDANEKLFF. For the CDR3, the DNA is TGTGCCAGCAGCTCCGCCTGGGATGCCAATGAAAAACTGTTTTTT.